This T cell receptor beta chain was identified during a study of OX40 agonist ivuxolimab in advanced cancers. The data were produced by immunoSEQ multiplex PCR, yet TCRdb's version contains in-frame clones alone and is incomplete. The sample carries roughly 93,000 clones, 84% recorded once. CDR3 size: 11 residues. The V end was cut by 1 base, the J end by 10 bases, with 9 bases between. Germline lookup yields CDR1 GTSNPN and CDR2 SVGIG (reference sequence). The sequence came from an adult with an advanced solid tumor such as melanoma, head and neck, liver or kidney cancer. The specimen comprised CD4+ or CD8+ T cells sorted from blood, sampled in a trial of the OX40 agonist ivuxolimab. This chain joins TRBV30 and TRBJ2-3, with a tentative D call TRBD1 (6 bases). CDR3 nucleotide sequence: TGTGCCTGGAGTGCCTACAGGGCGCAGTATTTT. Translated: CAWSAYRAQYF.